The sequence of this T cell receptor beta chain was determined in a study of CD8+CD57+ T cells in acquired aplastic anemia. The overall study: The mean DNA yield obtained from sorted CD4+ and CD8+ cells came to roughly 3.4 ug. General study findings and limits: Patients did not significantly differ from controls in CD8+ Simpson's diversity.

This clonotype was detected many times. Its target is unknown. It was genomic DNA that served as the template for profiling TCR beta VDJ and CDR3. TCRdb reanalysed the reads using MiXCR and keeps one entry per CDR3 protein. The sample lists fewer than 250,000 distinct CDR3 sequences, around 46% occurring once. An expansion of CD8+CD57+ cells by flow cytometry had been shown in patients chosen for sequencing. The blood sampling took place in patients who had so far received no therapy. Germline CDR1 is LNHDA and CDR2 is SQIVND (reference sequence). Trimming left V 1 base short and J 0 bases short, with 9 bases between. The length of the CDR3 is 15 residues.

The clonotype comes from a human donor with aplastic anemia. The sample comprised sorted CD4+, CD8+, or CD8+CD57+ T cells (not recorded which) from PBMCs. This chain uses TRBV19 with TRBJ1-1; D is unclear. For the CDR3, the DNA is TGTGCCAGTAGTATAGGGCGGGGTATGAACACTGAAGCTTTCTTT. It encodes CASSIGRGMNTEAFF.